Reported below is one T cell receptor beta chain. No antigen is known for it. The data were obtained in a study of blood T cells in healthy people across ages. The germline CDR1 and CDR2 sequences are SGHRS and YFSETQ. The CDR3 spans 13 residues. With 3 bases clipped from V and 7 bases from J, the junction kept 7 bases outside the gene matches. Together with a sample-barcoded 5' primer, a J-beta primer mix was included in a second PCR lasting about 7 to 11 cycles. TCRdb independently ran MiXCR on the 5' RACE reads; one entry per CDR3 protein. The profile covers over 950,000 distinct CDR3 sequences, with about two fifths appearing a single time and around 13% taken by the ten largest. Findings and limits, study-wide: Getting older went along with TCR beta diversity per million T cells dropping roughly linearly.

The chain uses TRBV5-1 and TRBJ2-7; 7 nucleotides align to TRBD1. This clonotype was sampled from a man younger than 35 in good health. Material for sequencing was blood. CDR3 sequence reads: CASSSEGGNEQYF. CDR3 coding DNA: TGCGCCAGCAGCTCCGAAGGGGGCAATGAGCAGTACTTC.